One and the same sample provided the 8 T cell receptor beta chains below, sequenced in a study of blood T cell repertoires in COVID-19. Profiling relied on immunoSEQ multiplex PCR, and the TCRdb table lists in-frame clones only, not all of them. The sample records approximately 230,000 clones, roughly four fifths being singletons. The material sequenced was peripheral blood. The receptors originated from a man at least 80 years old with acute or convalescent COVID-19.

The V call is TRBV7-8, the J call TRBJ1-5, with D perhaps TRBD1 (5 bases). Per the germline V gene, CDR1 is SGHVS and CDR2 is FQNEAQ. V was clipped by 5 bases and J by 5 bases, with 16 bases between them. The CDR3 is made up of 15 amino acids. In nucleotides, the CDR3 is TGTGCCAGCAGCGTTATGGGGGGGTCCCATCAGCCCCAGCATTTT. The encoded protein is CASSVMGGSHQPQHF.

The V and J genes are TRBV27 and TRBJ2-4; 11 bases agree with TRBD2. The CDR3 runs 15 residues. Losses at the gene ends were 3 bases for V and 7 bases for J; bases not matched to a gene: 5. Germline values: CDR1 MNHEY, CDR2 SMNVEV (reference sequence). CDR3 protein: CASSFSTSGGNIQYF. DNA for the CDR3: TGTGCCAGCAGTTTCTCCACTAGCGGGGGTAACATTCAGTACTTC.

The rearrangement links TRBV19 to TRBJ1-5, with TRBD1 matching over 7 bases. Germline CDR1 LNHDA, CDR2 SQIVND (reference sequence). Germline trimming cut 6 bases from V and 0 bases from J; bases unmatched to any gene: 2. CDR3 length equals 14 residues. CDR3 in amino acids: CASSGQVSNQPQHF. CDR3 nucleotide sequence: TGTGCCAGTAGCGGACAGGTTAGCAATCAGCCCCAGCATTTT.

This chain uses TRBV5-1 with TRBJ2-7; maybe TRBD2 (6 bases). The CDR3 has 15 residues. Germline V CDR1 and CDR2: SGHRS, YFSETQ. Trimming took off 5 bases at V and 6 bases at J, with 21 bases between the two ends. The DNA of the CDR3 is TGCGCCAGCAGACCCCCCCCCGGGGCGGGATCCGAGCAGTACTTC. As protein: CASRPPPGAGSEQYF.

The chain couples TRBV18 to TRBJ2-7; 7 bases are a match to TRBD1. The CDR3 has 14 residues. Losses at the gene ends were 4 bases for V and 5 bases for J; bases not matched to a gene: 8. In germline, CDR1 is KGHSH, CDR2 LQKENI. The CDR3 nucleotides read TGTGCCAGCTCACGACAGGGTAGGTTCGACGAGCAGTACTTC. Residues: CASSRQGRFDEQYF.

V usage is TRBV18 and J usage is TRBJ1-5; tentatively, D is TRBD1 (6 bases). Germline V gives CDR1 KGHSH, CDR2 LQKENI. Deletions cut 3 bases from V and 2 bases from J, with 14 bases between. This CDR3 spans 16 amino acids. The chain's CDR3 is CASSPSHRAGNQPQHF. The CDR3 nucleotides are TGTGCCAGCTCACCCTCACACAGGGCGGGCAATCAGCCCCAGCATTTT.

The gene calls are TRBV9 and TRBJ1-1, with D possibly being TRBD1 (6 bases). The CDR3 sequence is 17 residues long. Germline-derived CDR1 and CDR2 are SGDLS and YYNGEE. Trimming removed 4 bases at V and 6 bases at J, with 25 bases between. This chain's CDR3 is CASSRYPPGHSGAEAFF. The CDR3 DNA reads as TGTGCCAGCAGCCGATATCCCCCGGGACACTCTGGGGCTGAAGCTTTCTTT.

The chain uses TRBV5-4 and TRBJ2-7, with 11 positions matching TRBD2. V lost 1 base, J lost 8 bases, and 5 bases stayed unmatched. Germline values: CDR1 SGHNT, CDR2 YYREEE (reference sequence). This CDR3 has 14 residues. The CDR3: CASSLTSGSQQQYF. DNA for the CDR3: TGTGCCAGCAGCTTGACTAGCGGGAGTCAACAGCAGTACTTC.